These 26 T cell receptor beta chains came from one sample sequenced in a study of cytomegalovirus exposure and HLA in healthy donors. Generated by immunoSEQ multiplex PCR, the TCRdb table keeps only in-frame clones and is missing some. The repertoire consists of 100,000 to 150,000 clones, with approximately 94% occurring once and the leading ten covering about 1.7%. Sequenced material: PBMCs. The receptors derive from a man between 18 and 35 years old in good health and CMV-seronegative.

The J gene is TRBJ2-7, the V gene TRBV4-1; 8 bases match TRBD1. The trim removed 0 bases at V and 5 bases at J, leaving 6 bases unmatched. Per the germline V gene, CDR1 is MGHRA and CDR2 is YSYEKL. CDR3 length equals 15 residues. In DNA, the CDR3 is TGCGCCAGCAGCCAAGAATTCAGGGGGCAAAACGAGCAGTACTTC. Translation: CASSQEFRGQNEQYF.

This chain links TRBV6-6 with TRBJ2-1; D is possibly TRBD2 (6 bases). Germline V gene sequence: CDR1 MNHNY, CDR2 SVGAGI (reference sequence). Trimming took 4 bases from V and 15 from J, leaving 22 bases between them. The CDR3 is 14 amino acids. CDR3 nucleotide sequence: TGTGCCAGCAGTTCTGGGGAGGCTTCCTCGGATCGGTTCTTC. Its protein is CASSSGEASSDRFF.

This sequence joins TRBV18 and TRBJ2-5; perhaps TRBD2 as D (6 bases). V was cut by 2 bases and J by 3 bases, with 13 bases left in between. Germline CDR1 reads KGHSH; CDR2 reads LQKENI. CDR3 length: 15 residues. This CDR3 is CASSPLKGGEETQYF. The CDR3, as DNA: TGTGCCAGCTCACCATTAAAGGGAGGAGAAGAGACCCAGTACTTC.

The chain uses TRBV7-3 and TRBJ2-1; D is uncertain. The CDR3 consists of 15 residues. Trimming pared 5 bases from V and 0 bases from J, leaving 11 bases between. CDR1 is SGHTA, CDR2 FQGTGA, per germline. In DNA, the CDR3 is TGTGCCAGCAGCCAGGATGGAAGCTCCTACAATGAGCAGTTCTTC. Its protein product is CASSQDGSSYNEQFF.

The gene calls are TRBV28 and TRBJ1-1, with D unclear. The V gene's germline CDR1 is MDHEN and CDR2 SYDVKM. The length of the CDR3 is 14 residues. Trimming took off 3 bases at V and 7 bases at J, with 15 bases between the two ends. The CDR3, as DNA: TGTGCCAGCAGTTTGCGGCAGACCCATAATGAAGCTTTCTTT. It encodes CASSLRQTHNEAFF.

The chain has TRBV6-1 and TRBJ1-1, with TRBD1 matching 9 bases. This CDR3 has 16 residues. The trim removed 2 bases at V and 1 base at J, leaving 5 bases unmatched. Germline CDR1 reads MNHNS; CDR2 reads SASEGT. The CDR3 loop is CASSEPGQGTNTEAFF. CDR3 coding DNA: TGTGCCAGCAGTGAACCGGGACAGGGTACGAACACTGAAGCTTTCTTT.

The J gene is TRBJ2-7, the V gene TRBV23-1; D not resolved. Being an ORF, TRBV23-1 has a function that is uncertain. CDR3 length: 14 amino acids. Deletions cut 3 bases from V and 2 bases from J, with 11 bases between. CDR3 DNA: TGCGCCAGCAGTCAGTTTCCTAAGACCTACGAGCAGTACTTC. Encoded protein: CASSQFPKTYEQYF.

The chain uses TRBV9 and TRBJ1-1, with D possibly matching TRBD1 (5 bases). The CDR3 contains 14 residues. Germline CDR1 is SGDLS and CDR2 is YYNGEE. Deletions cut 4 bases from V and 1 base from J, with 11 bases between. The CDR3 DNA reads TGTGCCAGCAGCCCCTCGGGGGGGAACACTGAAGCTTTCTTT. Translating gives CASSPSGGNTEAFF.

V usage is TRBV27 and J usage is TRBJ2-5; no reliable D call. CDR1 is MNHEY and CDR2 is SMNVEV in the germline V gene (reference sequence). The CDR3 contains 11 residues. Trimming cost V 3 bases and J 5 bases, with 4 bases left between them. The CDR3 sequence: CASSFLETQYF. CDR3 nucleotides: TGTGCCAGCAGTTTCTTGGAGACCCAGTACTTC.

V and J are TRBV7-9 and TRBJ2-1; TRBD2 matches at 9 bases. V trimming: 4 bases; J trimming: 6 bases; junction bases outside the gene matches: 7. The CDR3 sequence is 15 residues long. CDR1 is SEHNR and CDR2 is FQNEAQ in the germline V gene (reference sequence). The CDR3 DNA reads as TGTGCCAGCAGCTCGCCGGGACTAGCCGGCAATGAGCAGTTCTTC. Translating gives CASSSPGLAGNEQFF.

The gene calls are TRBV7-9 and TRBJ2-6; TRBD1 matches 7 bases. The V and J ends lost 1 base and 0 bases, in that order; junction bases with no gene match: 3. CDR3 length: 17 residues. CDR1 is SEHNR, CDR2 FQNEAQ, per germline (reference sequence). This chain's CDR3 is CASSLGTGISGANVLTF. In nucleotides, the CDR3 is TGTGCCAGCAGCTTAGGGACAGGTATCTCTGGGGCCAACGTCCTGACTTTC.

The chain couples TRBV28 to TRBJ1-1, with D perhaps TRBD1 (6 bases). The ends were cut back, 6 bases at V and 1 base at J, with 12 bases in the middle. This CDR3 has 14 residues. Germline values: CDR1 MDHEN, CDR2 SYDVKM. The CDR3: CASSGTGSNTEAFF. The CDR3, as DNA: TGTGCCAGCAGCGGAACAGGGTCGAACACTGAAGCTTTCTTT.

The rearrangement uses TRBV27 and TRBJ1-5; 8 bases align to TRBD1. The germline V gene encodes CDR1 MNHEY and CDR2 SMNVEV (reference sequence). Trimming removed 6 bases from V and 5 bases from J; junction bases left unmatched: 9. The CDR3 has 15 residues. Here the CDR3 DNA reads TGTGCCAGCAGCCGGCGGACAGGGAGCGATCAGCCCCAGCATTTT. Translating it yields CASSRRTGSDQPQHF.

Comment on this clone: This sample also contains other DNA sequences that code for the same CDR3. The chain combines TRBV9 with TRBJ1-1; TRBD1 agrees at 7 bases. V lost 3 bases and J lost 2; bases outside the gene matches: 4. Germline V gene data show CDR1 as SGDLS and CDR2 as YYNGEE. This CDR3 has 14 residues. CDR3 amino acids: CASSARQGNTEAFF. CDR3 sequence (DNA): TGTGCCAGCAGCGCCCGACAGGGTAACACTGAAGCTTTCTTT.

V usage is TRBV11-3 and J usage is TRBJ1-4, with 9 bases that match TRBD1. V shed 5 bases and J 8 bases; nucleotides not matched to a gene: 6. CDR1 is SGHNT, CDR2 YENEEA, per germline. The CDR3 sequence is 14 residues long. The CDR3 region has the DNA TGTGCCAGCAGCCATGGACAGGGGAGGGAAAAACTGTTTTTT. Amino acids: CASSHGQGREKLFF.

The rearrangement links TRBV4-3 to TRBJ2-1; 12 bases are shared with TRBD2. The CDR3 sequence is 15 residues long. J lost 13 bases, V lost 2 bases, and 9 bases had no gene match. The V gene's germline CDR1 is LGHNA and CDR2 YSLEER. The CDR3 DNA sequence: TGCGCCAGCAGCCAAAAACTAGCGGGAGGCCTTCCTCAGTTCTTC. Translation: CASSQKLAGGLPQFF.

The rearrangement joins TRBV6-5 to TRBJ2-3, with unresolved D. The CDR3 covers 14 residues. V gave up 5 bases and J gave up 0 bases, with 9 bases separating them. CDR1 is MNHEY, CDR2 SVGAGI, per germline. The CDR3 bases are TGTGCCAGCAGTCAGATCTCTAGCACAGATACGCAGTATTTT. It translates to CASSQISSTDTQYF.

The chain couples TRBV25-1 to TRBJ2-3, with D tentatively TRBD1 (6 bases). The CDR3 has 14 amino acids. Trimming took 4 bases from V and 2 from J, leaving 10 bases between them. The germline gives CDR1 MGHDK, CDR2 SYGVNS. This CDR3 is CASSARTDTDTQYF. CDR3 DNA: TGTGCCAGCAGTGCCCGGACAGACACAGATACGCAGTATTTT.

This chain connects TRBV5-6 to TRBJ2-7; TRBD1 is a possible D gene (6 bases). The CDR3 covers 12 residues. The V end lost 3 bases, the J end lost 9 bases, and 13 bases lay between the germline ends. Germline CDR1 SGHDT, CDR2 YYEEEE. The CDR3 DNA reads as TGTGCCAGCAGCTCCCAGGGGTATGGGCAGTACTTC. This sequence encodes CASSSQGYGQYF.

This clone was detected only once. The chain recombines TRBV11-2 with TRBJ2-1; D is perhaps TRBD2 (6 bases). Germline assignment: CDR1 SGHAT and CDR2 FQNNGV. The CDR3 extends over 14 amino acids. V was cut by 7 bases and J by 6 bases, with 16 bases left in between. CDR3: CASIVGGAFNEQFF. The CDR3 DNA reads TGTGCCAGCATCGTAGGCGGGGCTTTCAATGAGCAGTTCTTC.

The chain joins TRBV7-2 to TRBJ1-2; TRBD1 agrees at 7 bases. The CDR3 has 14 residues. Germline trimming cut 5 bases from V and 8 bases from J; bases unmatched to any gene: 11. CDR1 and CDR2 (germline): SGHTA, FQGNSA. Written as DNA, the CDR3 is TGTGCCAGCAGCCCCGGCAGTTTCAGGGGGGGCTACACCTTC. This encodes CASSPGSFRGGYTF.

This chain links TRBV30 with TRBJ2-7; TRBD2 agrees at 11 bases. This CDR3 contains 13 residues. V shed 4 bases, J shed 6 bases, and the junction held 5 bases outside the gene matches. From germline, CDR1 is GTSNPN and CDR2 SVGIG (reference sequence). The CDR3 region has the DNA TGTGCCTGGACAGGACTAGCGGGCGGCGAGCAGTACTTC. Protein sequence: CAWTGLAGGEQYF. The full variable domain, its missing parts supplied by reference TRBV30 and TRBJ2-7, is SQTIHQWPATLVQPVGSPLSLECTVEGTSNPNLYWYRQAAGRGLQLLFYSVGIGQISSEVPQNLSASRPQDRQFILSSKKLLLSDSGFYLCAWTGLAGGEQYFGPGTRLTVT.

The chain is built from TRBV4-1 and TRBJ1-2, with unresolved D. The CDR3 sequence is 14 residues long. Trimming took off 0 bases at V and 3 bases at J, with 8 bases between the two ends. The germline gives CDR1 MGHRA, CDR2 YSYEKL. The CDR3 region has the DNA TGCGCCAGCAGCCAAGATCGGAGTCACTATGGCTACACCTTC. Its translation is CASSQDRSHYGYTF.

V gene TRBV14 combines with J gene TRBJ1-2; TRBD1 is a possible D gene (6 bases). Per germline, CDR1 SGHDN and CDR2 FVKESK. The V gene lost 4 bases and the J gene lost 2 bases, with 8 bases spanning the gap. This CDR3 contains 13 residues. The CDR3 sequence is CASSPGHNYGYTF. The CDR3 DNA reads as TGTGCCAGCAGCCCGGGACACAACTATGGCTACACCTTC. The full variable domain, with the rest looked up from reference TRBV14 and TRBJ1-2, is EAGVTQFPSHSVIEKGQTVTLRCDPISGHDNLYWYRRVMGKEIKFLLHFVKESKQDESGMPNNRFLAERTGGTYSTLKVQPAELEDSGVYFCASSPGHNYGYTFGSGTRLTVV.

The chain joins TRBV29-1 to TRBJ2-3, with D unresolved. Germline CDR1 and CDR2: SQVTM and ANQGSEA. With 7 bases removed from V and 4 bases from J, the gap between germline ends came to 9 bases. The CDR3 loop spans 11 amino acids. CDR3 sequence (DNA): TGCAGCGGCGACACATCAGATACGCAGTATTTT. It encodes CSGDTSDTQYF.

The J gene is TRBJ2-7, the V gene TRBV6-4; 15 bases are shared with TRBD2. CDR1 and CDR2 (germline): MRHNA, SNTAGT. The CDR3 has 14 amino acids. V shed 5 bases and J 12 bases; nucleotides not matched to a gene: 8. Here the CDR3 reads CASSPWTSGRAVYF. CDR3 nucleotide sequence: TGTGCCAGCAGTCCCTGGACTAGCGGGAGGGCCGTGTACTTC.